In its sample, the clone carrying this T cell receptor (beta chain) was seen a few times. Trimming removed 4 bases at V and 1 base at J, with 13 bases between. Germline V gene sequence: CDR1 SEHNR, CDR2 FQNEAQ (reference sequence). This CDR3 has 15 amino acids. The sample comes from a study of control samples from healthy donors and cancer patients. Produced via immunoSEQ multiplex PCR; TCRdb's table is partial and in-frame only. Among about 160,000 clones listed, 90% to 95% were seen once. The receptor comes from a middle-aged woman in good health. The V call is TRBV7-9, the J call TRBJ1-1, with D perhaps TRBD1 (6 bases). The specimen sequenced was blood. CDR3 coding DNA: TGTGCCAGCAGCTCCCGCCCCAGGGGGAACACTGAAGCTTTCTTT. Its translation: CASSSRPRGNTEAFF.